Listed below are T cell receptor beta chains from one sample, sequenced in a study of a mutant IDH1 vaccine in newly diagnosed glioma. Their antigens remain unidentified. Clones were sequenced by immunoSEQ multiplex PCR, and TCRdb holds only the in-frame ones, with some missing. Of approximately 50,000 clones listed, 76% are singletons. The sequences come from PBMCs, collected from a glioma patient whose treatment included an IDH1 peptide vaccine. The receptor source for this set is a woman between 35 and 50 years old with glioma. Some clones in this sample may be carry-over from other donors' samples. Both conserved end residues are part of each CDR3. The D gene is left open where the match is weak. Rows give clone size only sometimes, using once, few, many, or a class for an expanded clone.

V gene,clone size,D gene,J gene,CDR3 DNA,CDR3 protein
TRBV21-1,-,-,TRBJ2-2,TGTGCCAGCAGCCCTGAGGGGTCTAGCGGGGGGGACGGGGAGCTGTTTTTT,CASSPEGSSGGDGELFF
TRBV18,few,TRBD1,TRBJ1-4,TGTGCCAGCTCCTTGGACAGGGAAACACTGTTTTTT,CASSLDRETLFF
TRBV7-2,-,-,TRBJ2-3,TGTGCCAGCAGCTTTTGGAGAAGCACAGATACGCAGTATTTT,CASSFWRSTDTQYF
TRBV5-1,few,TRBD2,TRBJ2-3,TGCGCCAGCAGCTTGGAGGGACTAGACACAGATACGCAGTATTTT,CASSLEGLDTDTQYF
TRBV29-1,-,-,TRBJ1-5,TGCAGCGTTGCCGGGACTCAGCCCCAGCATTTT,CSVAGTQPQHF
TRBV5-1,-,-,TRBJ1-4,TGCGCCAGCAGGGCTCCAGGCAGGAGTGAAAAACTGTTTTTT,CASRAPGRSEKLFF
TRBV12-5,-,TRBD2,TRBJ2-1,TGTGCTAGTGGCCCGGGACTAGTGCCCTACAACGAGCAGTTCTTC,CASGPGLVPYNEQFF
TRBV7-9,-,-,TRBJ2-7,TGTGCCAGCAGCTTCCTCTCGACTGTTGACAGCTCCTACGAGCAGTACTTC,CASSFLSTVDSSYEQYF
TRBV9,-,-,TRBJ1-1,TGTGCCAGCAGCGTAGCCGGGACCGGCGGGACTGAAGCTTTCTTT,CASSVAGTGGTEAFF
TRBV14,-,-,TRBJ2-7,TGTGCCAGCAGCCCCCCCCGGGCCCAGTCTTACCACGAGCAGTACTTC,CASSPPRAQSYHEQYF
TRBV5-8,-,TRBD2,TRBJ2-3,TGTGCCAGCAGTTTGACTAGCGGGCCTAGAGATACGCAGTATTTT,CASSLTSGPRDTQYF
TRBV10-1,-,TRBD1,TRBJ2-7,TGCGCCAGCAGTGAGTCAAGGCACAGGGGAGACGAGCAGTACTTC,CASSESRHRGDEQYF
TRBV19,-,-,TRBJ1-4,TGTGCCAGTAGTACGACAGAGGTGGGAGAAAAACTGTTTTTT,CASSTTEVGEKLFF